This T cell receptor beta chain stems from a study of blood T cells in healthy people across ages. Whole-study context: About one barcoded beta molecule per two T cells was the capture yield of template switching. Study results and limitations: When set beside aged donors, long-lived donors presented more naive CD4+ cells and higher diversity.

V lost 10 bases and J 8 bases, leaving 11 bases between the germline ends. Germline loops: CDR1 MNHNY, CDR2 SVGAGI (reference sequence). This CDR3 contains 11 residues. PBMCs numbering at least 7 million were isolated per sample. A second PCR, run for about 7 to 11 cycles, used a sample-barcoded 5' primer plus a J-beta primer mix. Sequencing recovered at least 3 million CDR3-containing paired-end reads from each sample. TCRdb independently ran MiXCR on the 5' RACE reads; one entry per CDR3 protein. This table has fewer than 1,200,000 distinct CDR3 sequences, 25% appearing once. This clonotype was picked up a small number of times. The antigen is undetermined. The sample was also reused in another study, on T cells of mothers and their children.

V and J are TRBV6-6 and TRBJ1-4, with no clear D. Sequencing was carried out using blood. This TCR came from a girl aged 2 to 10 in good health. This CDR3 reads CATWAGEKLFF. In nucleotides, the CDR3 is TGTGCCACCTGGGCTGGGGAAAAACTGTTTTTT.